A single sample gave rise to the 13 T cell receptor beta chains below, sequenced in a study of OX40 agonist ivuxolimab in advanced cancers. Preparation of the library involved the immunoSEQ multiplex PCR assay. As stored in TCRdb, this immuneACCESS dataset retains in-frame rearrangements with V and J assigned. A fraction of the clones does not appear; measured against another copy, unresolved V genes explain less than half of the discrepancy, and the remainder lacks a known reason. The sample data list tens of thousands of clones, and 75% to 90% of these were observed just once. Jointly, the top ten make up 0.37% of the sample. The sample here was CD4+ or CD8+ T cells sorted from blood, taken in a trial of the OX40 agonist ivuxolimab. All receptors derive from an adult with an advanced solid tumor such as melanoma, head and neck, liver or kidney cancer.

The chain recombines TRBV19 with TRBJ1-5; D might be TRBD1 (5 bases). The CDR3 has 14 amino acids. Trimming left V 5 bases short and J 11 bases short, with 19 bases between. Per the germline V gene, CDR1 is LNHDA and CDR2 is SQIVND (reference sequence). CDR3 residues: CASSSPGPGSSQHF. For the CDR3, the DNA is TGTGCCAGTAGTTCACCGGGACCGGGGTCGTCCCAGCATTTT.

This clone was detected only once. The chain employs TRBV7-9 and TRBJ2-2, with TRBD1 identical over 7 bases. V trimming: 1 base; J trimming: 6 bases; junction bases outside the gene matches: 5. The CDR3 extends over 15 amino acids. Germline V gene data show CDR1 as SEHNR and CDR2 as FQNEAQ (reference sequence). The CDR3 bases are TGTGCCAGCAGCTTAGGCGAGAGGGGGCCCGGGGAGCTGTTTTTT. It yields the protein CASSLGERGPGELFF.

This clone was recorded once. The chain employs TRBV9 and TRBJ1-2; D not resolved. Germline values: CDR1 SGDLS, CDR2 YYNGEE. There are 13 residues in the CDR3. V was clipped by 4 bases and J by 8 bases, with 15 bases between them. DNA of the CDR3: TGTGCCAGCAGCCTCGACGGTGCCGGGGGCTACACCTTC. Its protein product is CASSLDGAGGYTF.

The chain uses TRBV28 and TRBJ2-1, with 7 bases that match TRBD1. The CDR3 is 17 amino acids. With V trimmed by 1 base and J by 4 bases, 10 bases remained unmatched. Germline loops: CDR1 MDHEN, CDR2 SYDVKM. Here the CDR3 DNA reads TGTGCCAGCAGTTTATCCGGTATGAAGGGGGCGTACAATGAGCAGTTCTTC. This sequence encodes CASSLSGMKGAYNEQFF.

This clone occurred once. The chain is built from TRBV6-6 and TRBJ1-2; TRBD1 agrees at 9 bases. The J segment lost 2 bases and the V segment lost 6 bases, leaving 4 bases of the junction unmatched. There are 14 residues in the CDR3. Germline lookup yields CDR1 MNHNY and CDR2 SVGAGI (reference sequence). This CDR3 is CASRDRGSNYGYTF. For the CDR3, the DNA is TGTGCCAGCAGGGACAGGGGATCGAACTATGGCTACACCTTC.

The chain joins TRBV6-5 to TRBJ1-1, with a weak D call TRBD1 (6 bases). From germline, CDR1 is MNHEY and CDR2 SVGAGI. V was pared by 4 bases and J by 7 bases, with 10 bases between. The CDR3 length is 12 residues. The CDR3 region is CASSFQQGEAFF. The CDR3 nucleotides are TGTGCCAGCAGTTTCCAACAGGGTGAAGCTTTCTTT.

The rearrangement links TRBV4-1 to TRBJ1-4, with 7 bases identical to TRBD1. Trimming took 5 bases from V and 0 from J; bases not matched to a gene: 6. This CDR3 comprises 16 residues. Germline V gene sequence: CDR1 MGHRA, CDR2 YSYEKL. CDR3 nucleotide sequence: TGCGCCAGCAGCTACGGGACAGTTGCAACTAATGAAAAACTGTTTTTT. The encoded protein is CASSYGTVATNEKLFF.

The V call is TRBV7-9, the J call TRBJ2-7, with TRBD1 matching 7 bases. J gave up 0 bases and V 5 bases, and 4 bases lay outside the gene matches. CDR3 length equals 14 residues. Germline V gene data show CDR1 as SEHNR and CDR2 as FQNEAQ (reference sequence). This chain's CDR3 is CASSQGQLSYEQYF. CDR3 DNA sequence: TGTGCCAGCAGCCAGGGACAGCTCTCCTACGAGCAGTACTTC.

This clone was recorded once. The chain combines TRBV18 with TRBJ2-2; 8 bases match TRBD1. The V gene end was trimmed by 4 bases and the J gene end by 2 bases; junction bases not matched to a gene: 3. Germline V gene data show CDR1 as KGHSH and CDR2 as LQKENI. The length of the CDR3 is 15 residues. The CDR3 here is CASSRDRRNTGELFF. Written as DNA, the CDR3 is TGTGCCAGCTCACGGGACAGGAGAAACACCGGGGAGCTGTTTTTT.

The rearrangement joins TRBV7-6 to TRBJ2-2; D unresolved. V lost 1 base and J lost 10, with 7 bases in between. The CDR3 contains 12 residues. Germline V gene data show CDR1 as SGHVS and CDR2 as FNYEAQ. DNA of the CDR3: TGTGCCAGCAGCTTAGTGACGCCGGAGCTGTTTTTT. Its protein product is CASSLVTPELFF.

This clone has only one observation. J is TRBJ2-1 and V is TRBV11-2; D may match TRBD1 or TRBD2 (5 bases each). Germline CDR1 is SGHAT and CDR2 is FQNNGV. V lost 1 base and J 9 bases, leaving 13 bases between the germline ends. The CDR3 loop spans 14 amino acids. The CDR3 DNA sequence: TGTGCCAGCAGCTTAGCCGGATGGGACCCTGAGCAGTTCTTC. Its translation: CASSLAGWDPEQFF.

The V call is TRBV10-3, the J call TRBJ2-7; unclear D gene. Looked up from germline, CDR1 is ENHRY and CDR2 is SYGVKD. This CDR3 spans 14 amino acids. The ends were cut back, 2 bases at V and 3 bases at J, with 11 bases in the middle. In DNA, the CDR3 is TGTGCCATCAGTGAGCCCCAGAACAGCTACGAGCAGTACTTC. Translation gives CAISEPQNSYEQYF.

The V and J genes are TRBV7-6 and TRBJ2-2; D is possibly TRBD2 (5 bases). Germline loops: CDR1 SGHVS, CDR2 FNYEAQ. V lost 6 bases and J lost 4, with 15 bases in between. This CDR3 contains 15 residues. CDR3 region: CASREPDWPTGELFF. As DNA, the CDR3 is TGTGCCAGCAGGGAGCCGGACTGGCCCACCGGGGAGCTGTTTTTT.